This TCR beta chain was recovered during a study of CD8 T cells in ankylosing spondylitis. This clonotype was seen a few times. Its specificity is not known. TCRdb re-called the 5' RACE reads through MiXCR, storing one row per CDR3 protein. The sample holds roughly 190,000 distinct CDR3 sequences, roughly 13% seen once. Germline V CDR1 and CDR2: LNHNV, YYDKDF (reference sequence). The CDR3 consists of 14 residues. Trimming at V came to 5 bases and at J to 6 bases, leaving 10 bases not matched to a gene. Study-wide results and caveats: Significantly higher representation of disease-linked clones was reported for matched ankylosing spondylitis synovial fluid. Ankylosing spondylitis blood appeared to be characterized by a TCR beta motif of 7 to 9 highly homologous variants. CD8+ cells made up the disease-linked clones, which were relatively rare in peripheral blood.

The material sequenced was blood, either unsorted or a sorted T cell fraction (not recorded which). The chain combines TRBV15 with TRBJ2-7; TRBD1 matches at 7 bases. This sequence originates from a male donor with ankylosing spondylitis or in good health (not recorded which). The CDR3 DNA reads TGTGCCACCAGCGACCGACAGGGCTGGGGCGAGCAGTACTTC. Translating gives CATSDRQGWGEQYF.